The clone carrying this T cell receptor beta chain showed up many times. The TCR library protocol attached unique molecular identifiers to the individual cDNA molecules. Using its own MiXCR run on the 5' RACE reads, TCRdb lists one record per CDR3 protein. The sample has about 33,000 distinct CDR3 sequences; 5.5% to 7% are singletons. CDR1 and CDR2 from the germline V gene are SGHTA and FQGNSA. With 3 bases removed from V and 3 bases from J, the gap between germline ends came to 4 bases. The length of the CDR3 is 12 residues. These data come from a study of early T cells in non-severe SARS-CoV-2 infection. For the study at large: From unsorted whole blood, bulk RNA was sequenced, and the chains remained unpaired.

The V gene is TRBV7-2, the J gene TRBJ2-3; D uncertain. The clonotype comes from an adult who was a healthcare worker with PCR-confirmed SARS-CoV-2 infection or an uninfected control (not recorded which). The sequenced sample was whole blood. Written as DNA, the CDR3 is TGTGCCAGCAGCTTCAGTACAGATACGCAGTATTTT. Protein sequence: CASSFSTDTQYF.